This T cell receptor (beta chain) was identified in a study of control samples from healthy donors and cancer patients (dated by TCRdb to 2020 to 2021). On this clone itself: Its antigen is still unknown. Nothing much larger sits one base from this clone, and base qualities are not available.

Libraries were made using the immunoSEQ multiplex PCR assay. TCRdb stores this immuneACCESS table with in-frame sequences only. Part of the clones is absent; in the studies checked, under half of the shortfall reflects unresolved V genes, and no reason is known for the rest. This sample holds hundreds of thousands of clones; approximately 90% were observed only once. Over 5.5% of the sample rests with the top ten. The TCR comes from a man in his forties with head and neck cancer. The sequenced sample was PBMCs.

The CDR3 protein is CASSPRDFNSYNEQFF. The nucleotide sequence is given as TGTGCCAGCAGTCCGCGGGACTTTAACTCCTACAATGAGCAGTTCTTC. The chain is assembled from TRBV27 and TRBJ2-1; a tentative D call is TRBD2 (6 bases match). The CDR3, from cysteine to phenylalanine, totals 16 residues. The entry retains the CDR3 DNA only, 48 bases that are in frame from base 1. Deletion took 5 bases off V and 0 bases off J, with a span of 14 bases between the germline ends. The germline V gene (reference sequence) supplies CDR1 MNHEY and CDR2 SMNVEV.